The entry below gives a single T cell receptor beta chain sequence along with its context. The data stem from a study of blood T cell repertoires in COVID-19. Libraries were prepared by immunoSEQ multiplex PCR; TCRdb keeps only in-frame clonotypes and omits some of them. The data hold fewer than 400,000 clones, with about 85% observed a single time. The ends were cut back, 7 bases at V and 2 bases at J, with 12 bases in the middle. CDR3 length: 13 residues. Germline CDR1 SGHVS, CDR2 FQNEAQ. The chain combines TRBV7-8 with TRBJ2-7; tentative D call: TRBD1 (5 bases). This sequence originates from a woman younger than 45 who had been exposed to COVID-19. What was sequenced was PBMCs or T cells enriched from blood (not recorded which). CDR3 DNA: TGTGCCAGCATCGGACACCTAACCTACGAGCAGTACTTC. It is translated as CASIGHLTYEQYF.